These 11 T cell receptor beta chains originate from one sample sequenced in a study of T cells expressing NK-cell markers. TCRdb reanalyzed the 5' RACE reads, giving one entry per CDR3 protein sequence and no DNA. Here the sample table reports 250,000 or so distinct CDR3 sequences. Sequenced material: blood T cells: a sorted CD56 or NKG2C T cell subset, CD4+ or CD8+ T cells, or bulk PBMC T cells (not recorded which). Receptors were obtained from a woman between 18 and 70 years old in good health.

This chain connects TRBV5-6 to TRBJ2-2. Germline CDR1 SGHDT, CDR2 YYEEEE. The length of the CDR3 is 13 residues. The CDR3 loop is CASSLSATGELFF.

J is TRBJ2-1 and V is TRBV28; TCRdb names TRBD2, which stays unverified in the absence of DNA. CDR3 length: 14 amino acids. Germline V gene sequence: CDR1 MDHEN, CDR2 SYDVKM. The CDR3 protein is CASTPPSGGGEQFF.

The chain links TRBV7-3 to TRBJ1-1; TCRdb lists TRBD1, though no DNA is available to test this call. Germline-derived CDR1 and CDR2 are SGHTA and FQGTGA. The CDR3 covers 14 residues. CDR3 in amino acids: CASSIQGTNTEAFF.

The J gene is TRBJ2-1, the V gene TRBV7-2; the TRBD2 assignment by TCRdb is unverifiable without DNA. This CDR3 has 13 residues. CDR1 is SGHTA, CDR2 FQGNSA, per germline. CDR3 sequence: CASSLTSGWEQFF.

The V call is TRBV20-1, the J call TRBJ2-3; the D gene TCRdb calls, TRBD2, cannot be checked with no DNA. This CDR3 spans 13 amino acids. The germline V gene has CDR1 DFQATT and CDR2 SNEGSKA (reference sequence). The CDR3 protein is CSALSGRQGTQYF.

This chain uses TRBV28 with TRBJ1-2; the D call of TRBD1 rests on TCRdb alone, since no DNA is present to check it. This CDR3 comprises 15 residues. The germline gives CDR1 MDHEN, CDR2 SYDVKM. CDR3 residues: CASYGGGGTAYGYTF.

The chain has TRBV3-1 and TRBJ1-6; TCRdb calls TRBD1, which cannot be checked without DNA. This CDR3 spans 15 amino acids. Germline CDR1 and CDR2: LGHDT and YNNKEL (reference sequence). CDR3 sequence reads: CASSQEAGAGSPLHF.

The chain uses TRBV7-3 and TRBJ2-1; TCRdb selects TRBD2, and the lack of DNA leaves this call unchecked. CDR1 is SGHTA, CDR2 FQGTGA, per germline. This CDR3 has 16 residues. The CDR3 loop is CASSLIAGVPYNEQFF.

The chain links TRBV20-1 to TRBJ2-5. CDR1 and CDR2 from the germline V gene are DFQATT and SNEGSKA (reference sequence). CDR3 size: 12 residues. CDR3 amino acids: CSASIDLGTQYF.

The chain joins TRBV5-1 to TRBJ2-5; without DNA, the TCRdb call of TRBD2 cannot be checked. Per the germline V gene, CDR1 is SGHRS and CDR2 is YFSETQ. This CDR3 is 16 amino acids long. This chain's CDR3 is CASSFTAGSAGETQYF.

This chain links TRBV6-5 with TRBJ1-2. CDR1 is MNHEY, CDR2 SVGAGI, per germline. The CDR3 spans 16 residues. CDR3 sequence: CASSYYTNDQDYGYTF.